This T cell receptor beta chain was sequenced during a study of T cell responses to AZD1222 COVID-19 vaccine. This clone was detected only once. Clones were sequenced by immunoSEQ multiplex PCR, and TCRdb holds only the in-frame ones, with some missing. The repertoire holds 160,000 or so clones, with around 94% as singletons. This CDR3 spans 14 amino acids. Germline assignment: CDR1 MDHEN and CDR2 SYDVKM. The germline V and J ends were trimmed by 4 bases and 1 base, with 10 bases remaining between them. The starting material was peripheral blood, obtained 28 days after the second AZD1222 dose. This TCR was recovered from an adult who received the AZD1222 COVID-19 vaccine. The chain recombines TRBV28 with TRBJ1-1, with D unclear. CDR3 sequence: CASSSADKNTEAFF. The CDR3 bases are TGTGCCAGCAGTTCAGCCGACAAGAACACTGAAGCTTTCTTT.